The 5 T cell receptor beta chains given below trace back to one sample, sequenced in a study of graft-versus-host responses after intestinal transplantation (dated by TCRdb to the early 2020s). Receptors were amplified or captured by the immunoSEQ multiplex PCR assay. TCRdb took this table from immuneACCESS and kept in-frame rearrangements with V and J called. Such tables lack part of the clones; where checked against another copy, unresolved V genes explain under half of the gap, and the rest is unexplained. The sample includes around 13,000 clones, with about 30% observed a single time. The top ten clonotypes cover about 2.6% of the sample. Per the publication, the time point label means: cells obtained before transplantation from donor or recipient. In mixed lymphocyte reactions, roughly 200,000 CFSE-labeled pre-transplant responders were plated with roughly 200,000 irradiated violet-dye-labeled stimulators and cultured for 6 days.

The input for sequencing was alloreactive CD8+ T cells from a mixed lymphocyte reaction culture, taken before intestinal transplant. The sample's cell subset or site label, decoded: CFSE-low proliferating T cells sorted from roughly 6-day pre-transplant mixed lymphocyte reaction (GvH or HvG direction). These TCRs come from a human patient who received an intestinal transplant.

The chain recombines TRBV6-9 with TRBJ2-7, with D perhaps matching TRBD1 or TRBD2 (5 bases each). The CDR3 loop spans 13 amino acids. Trimming removed 2 bases at V and 4 bases at J, with 9 bases between. CDR1 is MNHGY, CDR2 SVAAGI, per germline. In nucleotides, the CDR3 is TGTGCCAGCAGTTATGGGGGAGTATACGAGCAGTACTTC. Its protein product is CASSYGGVYEQYF.

This chain joins TRBV28 and TRBJ2-7; TRBD2 matches 10 bases. This CDR3 is built from 16 residues. CDR1 MDHEN and CDR2 SYDVKM come from the germline V gene. Trimming at V came to 2 bases and at J to 2 bases, leaving 6 bases not matched to a gene. In DNA, the CDR3 is TGTGCCAGCAGTTTACTGGGACTAGCGAGGGCCTACGAGCAGTACTTC. Encoded protein: CASSLLGLARAYEQYF.

The rearrangement uses TRBV28 and TRBJ2-3, with 9 bases matching TRBD1. Germline values: CDR1 MDHEN, CDR2 SYDVKM. With V trimmed by 5 bases and J by 2 bases, 11 bases remained unmatched. This CDR3 region has 17 residues. CDR3 DNA: TGTGCCAGCAGTCCTTACCCCGGGACAGGGCTCACAGATACGCAGTATTTT. Translation gives CASSPYPGTGLTDTQYF. The full variable domain, completed using reference TRBV28 and TRBJ2-3, is DVKVTQSSRYLVKRTGEKVFLECVQDMDHENMFWYRQDPGLGLRLIYFSYDVKMKEKGDIPEGYSVSREKKERFSLILESASTNQTSMYLCASSPYPGTGLTDTQYFGPGTRLTVL.

This clone was observed a few times. The rearrangement links TRBV5-5 to TRBJ2-7, with no clear D. The CDR3 contains 12 residues. CDR1 and CDR2 from the germline V gene are SGHKS and YYEKEE (reference sequence). V was trimmed by 0 bases and J by 5 bases, leaving 6 bases between them. The CDR3 is CASSLDFNEQYF. CDR3 DNA: TGTGCCAGCAGCTTGGACTTCAACGAGCAGTACTTC.

This sequence joins TRBV6-1 and TRBJ2-7; the D is unclear. Trimming took 0 bases from V and 5 from J, leaving 14 bases between them. CDR1 and CDR2 from the germline V gene are MNHNS and SASEGT. The CDR3 extends over 15 amino acids. The CDR3 spells CASSEAASPGNEQYF. CDR3 bases: TGTGCCAGCAGTGAAGCTGCAAGCCCGGGTAACGAGCAGTACTTC.